This T cell receptor beta chain derives from a study of OX40 agonist ivuxolimab in advanced cancers. Across the study: Patients receiving dose escalation had hepatocellular carcinoma, melanoma, renal cell or head and neck cancer. Cohort: 65% to 90% men, mean age about 60, aged roughly 23 to 90. Study-wide results and limits: At 0.1 to 3.0 mg/kg, CD4+ and CD8+ blood T cells expanded clonally by week 6. On average, CD8+ T cells had more expanded clones than CD4+.

Measured with immunoSEQ multiplex PCR; TCRdb has only the in-frame clones, and not every one. The table records 60,000 to 65,000 clones, around 91% of them present only once. Comments on this clone: Its antigen is unknown.

Sample: CD4+ or CD8+ T cells sorted from blood, taken in a trial of the OX40 agonist ivuxolimab. This clonotype was sampled from an adult with an advanced solid tumor such as melanoma, head and neck, liver or kidney cancer.

The CDR3 sequence is CASSQDRGSGQRETQYF. As DNA, the CDR3 is TGCGCCAGCAGCCAAGATAGGGGGTCGGGACAGCGAGAGACCCAGTACTTC. The chain has TRBV4-1 and TRBJ2-5; 7 bases match TRBD1. Per the germline V gene, CDR1 is MGHRA and CDR2 is YSYEKL. CDR3 length equals 17 residues. The V segment lost 0 bases and the J segment 4 bases; nucleotides outside the gene matches: 11.